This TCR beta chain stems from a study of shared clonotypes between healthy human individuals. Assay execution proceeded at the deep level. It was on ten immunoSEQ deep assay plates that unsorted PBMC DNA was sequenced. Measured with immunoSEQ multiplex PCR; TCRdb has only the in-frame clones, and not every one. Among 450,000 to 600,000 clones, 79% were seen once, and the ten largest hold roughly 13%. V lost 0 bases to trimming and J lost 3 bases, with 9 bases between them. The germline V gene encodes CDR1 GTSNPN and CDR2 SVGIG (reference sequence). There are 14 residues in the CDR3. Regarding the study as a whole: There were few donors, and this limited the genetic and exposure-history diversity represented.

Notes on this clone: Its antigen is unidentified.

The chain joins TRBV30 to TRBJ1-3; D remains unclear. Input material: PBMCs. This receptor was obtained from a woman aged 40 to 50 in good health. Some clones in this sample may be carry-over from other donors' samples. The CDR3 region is CAWSVLKGGNTIYF. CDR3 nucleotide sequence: TGTGCCTGGAGTGTGTTAAAAGGTGGAAACACCATATATTTT.